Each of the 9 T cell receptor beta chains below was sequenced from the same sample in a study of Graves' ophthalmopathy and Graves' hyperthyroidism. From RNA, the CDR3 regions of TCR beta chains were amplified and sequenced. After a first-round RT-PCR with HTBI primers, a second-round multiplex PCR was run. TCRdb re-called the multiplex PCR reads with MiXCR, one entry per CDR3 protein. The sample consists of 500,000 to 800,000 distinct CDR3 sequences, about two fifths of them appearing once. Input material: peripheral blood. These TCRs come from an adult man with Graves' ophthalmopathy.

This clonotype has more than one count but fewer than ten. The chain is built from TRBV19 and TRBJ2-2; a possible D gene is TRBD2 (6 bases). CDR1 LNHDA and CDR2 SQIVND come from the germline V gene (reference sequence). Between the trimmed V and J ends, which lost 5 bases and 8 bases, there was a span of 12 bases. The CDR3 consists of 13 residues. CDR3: CASSGRTTGELFF. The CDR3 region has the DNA TGTGCCAGTAGTGGGAGGACTACAGGGGAGCTGTTTTTT.

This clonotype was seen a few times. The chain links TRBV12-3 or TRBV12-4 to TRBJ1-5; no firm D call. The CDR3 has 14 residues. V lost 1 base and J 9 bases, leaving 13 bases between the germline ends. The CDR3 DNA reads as TGTGCCAGCAGTTTAGGGCAGGTCGTGGGGCCCCAGCATTTT. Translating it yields CASSLGQVVGPQHF.

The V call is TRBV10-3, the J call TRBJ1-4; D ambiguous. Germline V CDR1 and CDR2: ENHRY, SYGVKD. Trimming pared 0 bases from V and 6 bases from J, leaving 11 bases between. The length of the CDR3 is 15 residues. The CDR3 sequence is CAISESASGDEKLFF. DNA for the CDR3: TGTGCCATCAGTGAGTCGGCTAGCGGGGATGAAAAACTGTTTTTT.

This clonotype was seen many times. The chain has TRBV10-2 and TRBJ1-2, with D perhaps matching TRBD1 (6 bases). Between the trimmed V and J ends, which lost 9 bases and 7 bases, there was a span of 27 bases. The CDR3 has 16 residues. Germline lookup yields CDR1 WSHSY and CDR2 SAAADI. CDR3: CASSLQQGLLYVGYTF. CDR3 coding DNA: TGCGCCAGTTCACTCCAACAGGGCCTCCTCTATGTTGGCTACACCTTC.

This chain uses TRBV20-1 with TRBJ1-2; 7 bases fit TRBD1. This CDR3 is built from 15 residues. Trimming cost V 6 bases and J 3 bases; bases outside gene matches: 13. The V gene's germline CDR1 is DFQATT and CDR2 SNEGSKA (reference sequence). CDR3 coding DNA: TGCAGTGCCTCGAAACCAGGGGGATTCGACTATGGCTACACCTTC. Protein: CSASKPGGFDYGYTF.

For the CDR3, the DNA is TGTGCCAGAATGCTCAGAGGAGGGGATGAGCAGTTCTTC. Its translation is CARMLRGGDEQFF. The chain employs TRBV2 and TRBJ2-7; possible D gene TRBD2, 6 bases. The J call is uncertain, as TRBJ2-1 better fits the DNA end. Germline loops: CDR1 SNHLY, CDR2 FYNNEI. The CDR3 totals 13 residues.

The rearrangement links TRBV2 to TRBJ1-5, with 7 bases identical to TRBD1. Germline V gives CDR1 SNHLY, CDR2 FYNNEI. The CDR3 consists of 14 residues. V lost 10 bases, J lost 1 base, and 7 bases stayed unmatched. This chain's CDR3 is CATRQGDSNQPQHF. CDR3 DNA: TGTGCCACCAGACAGGGTGACAGCAATCAGCCCCAGCATTTT.

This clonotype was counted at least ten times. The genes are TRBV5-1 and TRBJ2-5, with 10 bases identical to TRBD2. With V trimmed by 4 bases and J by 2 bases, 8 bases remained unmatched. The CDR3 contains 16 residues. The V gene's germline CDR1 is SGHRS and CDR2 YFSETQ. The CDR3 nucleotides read TGCGCCAGCAGCCCCTGGGCTAGCGGGGGACAAGAGACCCAGTACTTC. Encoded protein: CASSPWASGGQETQYF.

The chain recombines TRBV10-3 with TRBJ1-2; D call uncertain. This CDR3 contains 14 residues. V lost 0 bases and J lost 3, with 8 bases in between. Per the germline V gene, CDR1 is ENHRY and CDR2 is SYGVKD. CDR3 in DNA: TGTGCCATCAGTGAGTCAGCGCAGTACTATGGCTACACCTTC. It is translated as CAISESAQYYGYTF.